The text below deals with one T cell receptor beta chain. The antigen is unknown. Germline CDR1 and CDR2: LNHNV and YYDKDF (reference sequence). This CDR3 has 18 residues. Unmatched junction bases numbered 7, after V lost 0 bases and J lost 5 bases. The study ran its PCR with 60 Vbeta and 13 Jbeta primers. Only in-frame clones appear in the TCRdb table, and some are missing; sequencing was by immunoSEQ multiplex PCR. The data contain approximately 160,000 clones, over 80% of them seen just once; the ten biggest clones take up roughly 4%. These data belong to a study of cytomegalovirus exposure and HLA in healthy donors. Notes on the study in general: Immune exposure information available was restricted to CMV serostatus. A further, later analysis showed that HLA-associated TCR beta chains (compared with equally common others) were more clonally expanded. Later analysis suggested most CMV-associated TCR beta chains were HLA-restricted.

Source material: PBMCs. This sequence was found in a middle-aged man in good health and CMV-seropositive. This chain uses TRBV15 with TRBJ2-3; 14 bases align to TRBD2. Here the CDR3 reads CATSRDRAGTSGRDTQYF. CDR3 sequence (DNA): TGTGCCACCAGCAGAGATCGTGCCGGGACTAGCGGGAGAGATACGCAGTATTTT.